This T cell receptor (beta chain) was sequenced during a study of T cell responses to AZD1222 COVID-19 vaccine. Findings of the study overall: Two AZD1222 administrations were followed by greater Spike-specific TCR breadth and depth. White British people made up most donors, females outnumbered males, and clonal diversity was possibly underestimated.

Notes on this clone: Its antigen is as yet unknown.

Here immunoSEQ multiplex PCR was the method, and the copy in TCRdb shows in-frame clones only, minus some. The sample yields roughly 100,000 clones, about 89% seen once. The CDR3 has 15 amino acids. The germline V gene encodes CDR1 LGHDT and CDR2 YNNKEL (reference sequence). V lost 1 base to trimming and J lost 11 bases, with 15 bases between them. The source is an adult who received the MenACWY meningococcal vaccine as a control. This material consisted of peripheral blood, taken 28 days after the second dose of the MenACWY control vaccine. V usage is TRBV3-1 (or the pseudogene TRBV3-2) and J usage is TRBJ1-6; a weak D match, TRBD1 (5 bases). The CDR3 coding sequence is TGTGCCAGCAGCCAAGCCCTCAGCAGGGTTACACCCCTCCACTTT. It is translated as CASSQALSRVTPLHF.